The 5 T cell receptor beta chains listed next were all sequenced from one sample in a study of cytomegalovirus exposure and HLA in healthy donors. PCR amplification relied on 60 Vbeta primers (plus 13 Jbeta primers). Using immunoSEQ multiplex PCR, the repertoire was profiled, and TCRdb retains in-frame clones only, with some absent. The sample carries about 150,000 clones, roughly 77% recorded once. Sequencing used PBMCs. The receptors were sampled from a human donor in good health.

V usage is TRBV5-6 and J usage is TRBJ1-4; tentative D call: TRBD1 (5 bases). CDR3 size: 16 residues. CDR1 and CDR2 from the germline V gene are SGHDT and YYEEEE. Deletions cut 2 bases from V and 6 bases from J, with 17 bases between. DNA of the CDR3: TGTGCCAGCAGCTTCGGTTTCCGGGGGGTAGATGAAAAACTGTTTTTT. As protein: CASSFGFRGVDEKLFF.

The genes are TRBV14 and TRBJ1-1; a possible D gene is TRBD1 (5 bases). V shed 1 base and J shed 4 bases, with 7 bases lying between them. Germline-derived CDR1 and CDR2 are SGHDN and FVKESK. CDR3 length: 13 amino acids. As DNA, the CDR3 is TGTGCCAGCAGCCAAGTTACAGGCACTGAAGCTTTCTTT. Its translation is CASSQVTGTEAFF.

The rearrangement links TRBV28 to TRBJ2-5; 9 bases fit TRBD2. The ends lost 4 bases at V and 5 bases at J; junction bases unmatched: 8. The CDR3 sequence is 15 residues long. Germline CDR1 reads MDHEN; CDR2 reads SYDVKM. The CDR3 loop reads CASSYPRTSAETQYF. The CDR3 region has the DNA TGTGCCAGCAGTTATCCCCGGACTAGCGCTGAGACCCAGTACTTC.

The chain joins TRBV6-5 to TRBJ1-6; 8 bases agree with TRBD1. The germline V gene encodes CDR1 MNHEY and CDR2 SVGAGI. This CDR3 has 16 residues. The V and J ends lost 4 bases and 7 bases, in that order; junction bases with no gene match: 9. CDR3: CASSSYRGSENSPLHF. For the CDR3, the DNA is TGTGCCAGCAGTTCTTACAGGGGGTCGGAAAATTCACCCCTCCACTTT.

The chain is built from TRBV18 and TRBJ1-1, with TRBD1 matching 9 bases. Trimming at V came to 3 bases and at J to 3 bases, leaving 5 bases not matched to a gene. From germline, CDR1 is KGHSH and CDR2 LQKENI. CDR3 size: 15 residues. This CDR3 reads CASSPTGGTDTEAFF. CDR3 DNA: TGTGCCAGCTCACCTACAGGGGGCACGGACACTGAAGCTTTCTTT. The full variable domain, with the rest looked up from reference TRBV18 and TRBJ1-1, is NAGVMQNPRHLVRRRGQEARLRCSPMKGHSHVYWYRQLPEEGLKFMVYLQKENIIDESGMPKERFSAEFPKEGPSILRIQQVVRGDSAAYFCASSPTGGTDTEAFFGQGTRLTVV.